These 3 T cell receptor beta chains originate from one sample sequenced in a study of T cells in Graves' hyperthyroidism and ophthalmopathy. What was amplified from RNA transcripts were TCR beta CDR3 regions. TCR CDR3 regions were first amplified by RT-PCR with HTBI primers. TCRdb redid the calling of the multiplex PCR reads with MiXCR, one entry per CDR3 protein. The repertoire holds approximately 600,000 distinct CDR3 sequences, about 20% seen once, with more than 30% in the top ten. Specimen: blood. All receptors come from a man aged 30-40 years with Graves' ophthalmopathy.

This clonotype appeared many times. The chain combines TRBV5-1 with TRBJ2-1; D is uncertain. From germline, CDR1 is SGHRS and CDR2 YFSETQ. V lost 1 base and J 6 bases, leaving 8 bases between the germline ends. The CDR3 totals 13 residues. DNA of the CDR3: TGCGCCAGCAGCTTGTCTGCCTTCAATGAGCAGTTCTTC. Protein sequence: CASSLSAFNEQFF.

The CDR3 DNA follows: TGTGCCAGCAGCTCCGGGACAGGGACCCCAGATACGCAGTATTTT. Amino acid sequence: CASSSGTGTPDTQYF. V is TRBV14 and J is TRBJ2-3, with 9 positions matching TRBD1. Trimming removed 5 bases from V and 4 bases from J; junction bases left unmatched: 7. This CDR3 spans 15 amino acids. Germline CDR1 and CDR2: SGHDN and FVKESK.

This chain links TRBV28 with TRBJ2-7; 13 bases are shared with TRBD2. V gave up 2 bases and J gave up 4 bases; unmatched junction bases: 8. Per germline, CDR1 MDHEN and CDR2 SYDVKM. CDR3 length equals 17 residues. CDR3: CASSLGTSGRAKYEQYF. CDR3 DNA: TGTGCCAGCAGTTTAGGTACTAGCGGGAGGGCCAAGTACGAGCAGTACTTC.